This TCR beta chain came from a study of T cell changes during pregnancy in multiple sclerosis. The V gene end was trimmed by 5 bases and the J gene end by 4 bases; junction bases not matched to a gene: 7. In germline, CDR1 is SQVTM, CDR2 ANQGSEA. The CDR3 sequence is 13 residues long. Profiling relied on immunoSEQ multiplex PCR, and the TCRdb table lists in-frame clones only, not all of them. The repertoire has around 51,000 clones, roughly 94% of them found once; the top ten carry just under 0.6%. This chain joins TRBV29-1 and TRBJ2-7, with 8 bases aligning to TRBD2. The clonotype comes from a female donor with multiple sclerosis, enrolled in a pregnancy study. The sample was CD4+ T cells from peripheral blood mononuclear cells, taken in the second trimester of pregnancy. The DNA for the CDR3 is TGCAGCGTTAAAGGGCGGGGGGCGTACGAGCAGTACTTC. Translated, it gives CSVKGRGAYEQYF.